This is a list of T cell receptor beta chains from one sample in a study of T-cell reconstitution after alpha-beta-depleted transplantation in children. TCRdb re-analysed the PCR reads in MiXCR, keeping a single row per CDR3 protein. This table holds about a million distinct CDR3 sequences, about 29% found once. The sequencing used PBMCs, mostly from graft donor cells, collected 360 days after TCRalphabeta/CD19-depleted stem cell transplant. The receptors stem from a boy under two years old who had a stem cell transplant for SCID, so the T cells may come from the graft donor. CDR3s include the opening cysteine and the closing phenylalanine or tryptophan. D genes are given only for firm matches. Size is stated for part of the rows, as once, few or many counts, or as a class when the clone is expanded.

D	size	V	J	CDR3	DNA
TRBD2	-	TRBV15	TRBJ2-5	CATSRDAREETQYF	TGTGCCACCAGCAGAGACGCGCGGGAGGAGACCCAGTACTTC
TRBD2	-	TRBV2	TRBJ2-1	CASSGTSGHNEQFF	TGTGCCAGCAGTGGGACTAGCGGCCACAATGAGCAGTTCTTC
TRBD2	-	TRBV7-8	TRBJ2-2	CASSLRGGQSGELFF	TGTGCCAGCAGCTTACGGGGGGGCCAATCCGGGGAGCTGTTTTTT
-	-	TRBV7-3	TRBJ2-1	CASSLMAQGSYNEQFF	TGTGCCAGCAGCTTAATGGCCCAAGGCTCCTACAATGAGCAGTTCTTC
-	-	TRBV29-1	TRBJ2-1	CSVEGGQSSYNEQFF	TGCAGCGTTGAAGGTGGCCAGAGCTCCTACAATGAGCAGTTCTTC
TRBD2	few	TRBV12-3/TRBV12-4	TRBJ2-1	CASSFRRGGANEQFF	TGTGCCAGCAGTTTTCGGCGGGGGGGCGCCAATGAGCAGTTCTTC
TRBD2	-	TRBV4-2	TRBJ2-3	CASSQDGGGGIADTQYF	TGTGCCAGCAGCCAAGATGGCGGCGGGGGAATAGCAGATACGCAGTATTTT
TRBD2	-	TRBV15	TRBJ2-5	CATRTSGGETQYF	TGTGCTACCCGGACTAGCGGGGGAGAGACCCAGTACTTC
-	few	TRBV5-1	TRBJ2-7	CASSGGLPGDEQYF	TGCGCCAGCAGCGGAGGCCTTCCAGGGGACGAGCAGTACTTC
-	-	TRBV12-3/TRBV12-4	TRBJ1-5	CASTRRLSSEQPQHF	TGTGCCAGCACCCGTCGGCTCTCTAGTGAGCAGCCCCAGCATTTT
-	-	TRBV12-3/TRBV12-4	TRBJ1-3	CASSLEVGNTIYF	TGTGCCAGCAGTTTAGAGGTGGGAAACACCATATATTTT
-	-	TRBV7-9	TRBJ2-7	CASSLRARRYEQYF	TGTGCCAGCAGCTTACGGGCCCGCCGGTACGAGCAGTACTTC
-	few	TRBV12-3/TRBV12-4	TRBJ2-1	CASSFFFPADEQFF	TGTGCCAGCAGTTTTTTTTTCCCGGCAGATGAGCAGTTCTTC
TRBD1	few	TRBV5-1	TRBJ2-7	CASSLRTGGSSEQYF	TGCGCCAGCAGCCTCCGGACAGGGGGCTCGTCAGAGCAGTACTTC
-	-	TRBV12-3/TRBV12-4	TRBJ2-1	CASSFGQGGDEQFF	TGTGCCAGCAGTTTCGGGCAGGGAGGAGATGAGCAGTTCTTC
TRBD1	few	TRBV5-1	TRBJ1-5	CASSITVGQAVNQPQHF	TGCGCCAGCAGCATTACTGTGGGACAGGCCGTGAATCAGCCCCAGCATTTT
-	-	TRBV24-1	TRBJ2-1	CATSDMTGPLYNEQFF	TGTGCCACCAGTGATATGACAGGCCCCCTCTACAATGAGCAGTTCTTC
-	-	TRBV29-1	TRBJ2-7	CSVVIQGRTYEQYF	TGCAGCGTTGTCATACAGGGCAGAACCTACGAGCAGTACTTC
TRBD2	-	TRBV5-5	TRBJ2-3	CASSPPPGLVFTDTQYF	TGTGCCAGCAGCCCCCCCCCGGGACTAGTTTTCACAGATACGCAGTATTTT
-	-	TRBV4-2	TRBJ2-5	CASSQDGLGGETQYF	TGTGCCAGCAGCCAAGATGGACTAGGGGGCGAGACCCAGTACTTC
-	few	TRBV7-3	TRBJ2-2	CASSLVRGKNTGELFF	TGTGCCAGCAGCTTAGTCAGGGGCAAGAACACCGGGGAGCTGTTTTTT
-	-	TRBV4-1	TRBJ2-7	CASSHPPSYRVGEQYF	TGCGCCAGCAGCCATCCCCCATCGTACAGGGTTGGCGAGCAGTACTTC
-	-	TRBV20-1	TRBJ2-7	CSASVPGSGVDEQYF	TGCAGTGCTAGCGTACCGGGATCAGGGGTTGACGAGCAGTACTTC
-	many	TRBV2	TRBJ2-7	CASSERTASYEQYF	TGTGCCAGCAGTGAAAGGACAGCTTCCTACGAGCAGTACTTC
-	many	TRBV12-3/TRBV12-4	TRBJ2-7	CASSSGGYEQYF	TGCGCCAGCAGCTCCGGGGGCTACGAGCAGTACTTC
-	-	TRBV20-1	TRBJ2-7	CSAPDVHEQYF	TGCAGTGCCCCCGACGTCCACGAGCAGTACTTC
TRBD2	few	TRBV12-3/TRBV12-4	TRBJ2-1	CASSRRASGGANNEQFF	TGTGCCAGCAGTCGTAGGGCTAGCGGGGGGGCTAACAATGAGCAGTTCTTC
-	-	TRBV11-2	TRBJ2-7	CASSLDTGHGTYEQYF	TGTGCCAGCAGCTTGGATACGGGACACGGGACCTACGAGCAGTACTTC
-	few	TRBV20-1	TRBJ2-7	CSALQGHGGYEQYF	TGCAGTGCTCTCCAGGGCCACGGTGGGTACGAGCAGTACTTC
-	many	TRBV28	TRBJ2-2	CASSLGLGPGELFF	TGTGCCAGCAGTTTAGGTCTGGGCCCCGGGGAGCTGTTTTTT
TRBD1	-	TRBV5-1	TRBJ2-5	CASSPGQAMETQYF	TGCGCCAGCAGCCCTGGACAGGCGATGGAGACCCAGTACTTC
-	few	TRBV20-1	TRBJ2-2	CSASVGAGELFF	TGCAGTGCTAGTGTGGGGGCCGGGGAGCTGTTTTTT
TRBD2	few	TRBV19	TRBJ2-1	CASRERLAGNNEQFF	TGTGCCAGTAGAGAGAGACTAGCGGGAAACAATGAGCAGTTCTTC
TRBD2	few	TRBV20-1	TRBJ2-5	CSAGPSLSGVGF	TGCAGTGCTGGCCCCAGTTTGAGCGGGGTGGGCTTC
-	-	TRBV7-3	TRBJ1-1	CASSLAGHATEAFF	TGTGCCAGCAGCTTAGCTGGGCACGCCACTGAAGCTTTCTTT
-	-	TRBV15	TRBJ1-5	CATSRTLQPQHF	TGTGCCACCAGCAGAACTCTTCAGCCCCAGCATTTT
TRBD1	-	TRBV5-1	TRBJ1-1	CASSLVYRGNTEAFF	TGCGCCAGCAGCTTGGTCTACAGGGGAAACACTGAAGCTTTCTTT
-	few	TRBV29-1	TRBJ2-7	CSVWDGSYEQYF	TGCAGCGTTTGGGACGGATCCTACGAGCAGTACTTC
TRBD2	-	TRBV6-5	TRBJ2-5	CASSYVLAGGETQYF	TGTGCCAGCAGTTACGTGCTAGCGGGTGGCGAGACCCAGTACTTC
TRBD2	few	TRBV7-2	TRBJ2-3	CASSSPWTSGGTDTQYF	TGTGCCAGCAGCTCCCCTTGGACTAGCGGTGGCACAGATACGCAGTATTTT
TRBD2	-	TRBV9	TRBJ2-2	CASSVSGSNTGELFF	TGTGCCAGCAGCGTGAGCGGGAGCAACACCGGGGAGCTGTTTTTT
-	-	TRBV4-3	TRBJ2-3	CASSQDGNTDTQYF	TGCGCCAGCAGCCAAGACGGCAACACAGATACGCAGTATTTT
-	many	TRBV7-2	TRBJ2-1	CASSLEGRLPQFF	TGTGCCAGCAGCTTAGAGGGTAGGCTCCCCCAGTTCTTC
-	-	TRBV19	TRBJ1-3	CASSPGEAGNTIYF	TGTGCCAGTTCTCCAGGGGAAGCTGGAAACACCATATATTTT
-	-	TRBV5-1	TRBJ2-2	CASSLFSNTNTGELFF	TGCGCCAGCAGCTTGTTTAGCAACACGAACACCGGGGAGCTGTTTTTT
-	few	TRBV5-1	TRBJ2-1	CASSFNREPYNEQFF	TGCGCCAGCAGCTTCAACAGGGAACCCTACAATGAGCAGTTCTTC
-	-	TRBV7-2	TRBJ2-2	CASSLPATGELFF	TGTGCCAGCAGCCTGCCAGCCACCGGGGAGCTGTTTTTT
-	-	TRBV4-3	TRBJ2-4	CASSQNSAGPAKNIQYF	TGCGCCAGCAGCCAAAACTCGGCGGGTCCAGCCAAAAACATTCAGTACTTC
-	many	TRBV25-1	TRBJ2-1	CASGSSGSYNEQFF	TGTGCCAGCGGTAGTAGCGGATCCTACAATGAGCAGTTCTTC
-	-	TRBV12-3/TRBV12-4	TRBJ2-6	CASSLGDNLQVVSGANVLTF	TGTGCCAGCAGTTTAGGGGACAACCTACAGGTCGTCTCTGGGGCCAACGTCCTGACTTTC
-	-	TRBV5-1	TRBJ1-5	CASSLVPGDINQLQHF	TGCGCCAGCAGCTTGGTTCCAGGGGACATCAATCAGCTCCAGCATTTT
-	few	TRBV20-1	TRBJ2-1	CSAGWSSYNEQFF	TGCAGTGCAGGGTGGAGCTCCTACAATGAGCAGTTCTTC
-	few	TRBV6-2/TRBV6-3	TRBJ1-1	CATLSFDTEAFF	TGTGCCACCCTTAGTTTCGACACTGAAGCTTTCTTT